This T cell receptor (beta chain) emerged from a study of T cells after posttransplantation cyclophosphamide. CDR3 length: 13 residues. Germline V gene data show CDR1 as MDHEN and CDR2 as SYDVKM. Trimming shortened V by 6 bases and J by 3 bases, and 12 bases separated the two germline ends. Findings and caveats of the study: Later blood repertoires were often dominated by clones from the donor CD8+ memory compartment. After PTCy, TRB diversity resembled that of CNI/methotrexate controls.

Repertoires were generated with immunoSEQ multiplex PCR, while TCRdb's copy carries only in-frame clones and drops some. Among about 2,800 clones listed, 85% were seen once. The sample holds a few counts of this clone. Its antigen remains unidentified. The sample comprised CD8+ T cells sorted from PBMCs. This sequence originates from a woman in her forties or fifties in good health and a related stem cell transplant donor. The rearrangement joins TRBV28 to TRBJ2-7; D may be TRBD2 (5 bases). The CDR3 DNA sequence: TGTGCCAGCAGCCCGGGGAACCTCTACGAGCAGTACTTC. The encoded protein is CASSPGNLYEQYF.